The source of this T cell receptor (beta chain) is a study of T-cell memory formation after mild COVID-19. General observations from the study: Clones from the second wave (peaking day 37) had unconfirmed SARS-CoV-2 specificity.

Each CDR3 protein is one row after TCRdb ran MiXCR on the 5' RACE reads. The sample shows 140,000 to 150,000 distinct CDR3 sequences, under 7% of them seen only once. This clonotype was seen ten or more times. Antigen unknown. CDR3 size: 13 residues. V dropped 6 bases and J dropped 4 bases, with 7 bases sitting between them. This clonotype was obtained from an adult woman who had mild COVID-19 (a few samples of this study predate the infection). Cell type and time point are not known. The chain uses TRBV12-3 or TRBV12-4 and TRBJ2-6; no clear D. Material for sequencing was PBMCs or a T cell subset sorted from them (not recorded which). CDR3 region: CASRASGANVLTF. The CDR3 nucleotides read TGTGCCAGCAGGGCGTCAGGGGCCAACGTCCTGACTTTC.